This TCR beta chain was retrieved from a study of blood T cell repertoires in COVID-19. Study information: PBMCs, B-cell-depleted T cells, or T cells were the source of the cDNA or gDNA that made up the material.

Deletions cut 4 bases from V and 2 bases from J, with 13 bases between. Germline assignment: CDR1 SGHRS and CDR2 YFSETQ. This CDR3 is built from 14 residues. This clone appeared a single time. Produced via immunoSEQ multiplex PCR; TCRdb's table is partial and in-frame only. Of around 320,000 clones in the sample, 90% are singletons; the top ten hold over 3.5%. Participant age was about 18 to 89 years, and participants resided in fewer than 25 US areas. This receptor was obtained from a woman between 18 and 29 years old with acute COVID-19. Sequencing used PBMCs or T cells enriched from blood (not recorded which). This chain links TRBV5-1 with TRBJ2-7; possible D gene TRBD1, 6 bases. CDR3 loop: CASSTGQPTYEQYF. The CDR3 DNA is TGCGCCAGCAGCACCGGACAGCCGACCTACGAGCAGTACTTC.